The clone carrying this T cell receptor (beta chain) was seen a handful of times. Its target is not known. The data are from a study of T-cell memory formation after mild COVID-19. Whole-study findings and limits: Some clones that responded turned up in pre-infection memory, which suggests that cross-reactive memory joined in. Clonal second-wave expansions that peaked on day 37 had unconfirmed SARS-CoV-2 specificity. Mainly CM and EM harbored the contracting CD4+ clones; mainly EMRA harbored the CD8+ ones.

Per the germline V gene, CDR1 is SGHAT and CDR2 is FQDESV (reference sequence). The CDR3 contains 15 residues. Trimming shortened V by 5 bases and J by 0 bases, and 13 bases separated the two germline ends. TCRdb re-called the 5' RACE reads through MiXCR, storing one row per CDR3 protein. The sample contains more than 250,000 distinct CDR3 sequences, about a sixth of which appear only once. The sequencing input was PBMCs or a T cell subset sorted from them (not recorded which). The origin of this receptor is a man between 18 and 35 years old who had mild COVID-19 (a few samples of this study predate the infection). Cell type and time point are not known. This chain connects TRBV11-1 to TRBJ2-5; D is unclear. CDR3 residues: CASSTHEGYQETQYF. CDR3 DNA: TGTGCCAGCAGCACCCACGAAGGGTACCAAGAGACCCAGTACTTC.